This TCR beta chain was sequenced during a study of T cells in Graves' hyperthyroidism and ophthalmopathy. There are 15 residues in the CDR3. CDR1 and CDR2 (germline): MNHNS, SASEGT. Trimming took 4 bases from V and 2 from J, leaving 11 bases between them. This clonotype has a handful of counts. TCR beta CDR3 sequences were amplified from RNA transcripts. The HTBI primer set served for first-round RT-PCR of the TCR CDR3. TCRdb called the multiplex PCR reads again in MiXCR, with one record for every CDR3 protein. Of roughly 500,000 distinct CDR3 sequences detected, 22% appear once; the ten largest clones hold around 50%.

V and J are TRBV6-1 and TRBJ2-2, with D hard to call. Sequencing was carried out using blood. This sequence was found in a woman in her seventies with Graves' ophthalmopathy. CDR3 nucleotide sequence: TGTGCCAGCAGTGTACCGAGGAGCAACACCGGGGAGCTGTTTTTT. Amino acid sequence: CASSVPRSNTGELFF.